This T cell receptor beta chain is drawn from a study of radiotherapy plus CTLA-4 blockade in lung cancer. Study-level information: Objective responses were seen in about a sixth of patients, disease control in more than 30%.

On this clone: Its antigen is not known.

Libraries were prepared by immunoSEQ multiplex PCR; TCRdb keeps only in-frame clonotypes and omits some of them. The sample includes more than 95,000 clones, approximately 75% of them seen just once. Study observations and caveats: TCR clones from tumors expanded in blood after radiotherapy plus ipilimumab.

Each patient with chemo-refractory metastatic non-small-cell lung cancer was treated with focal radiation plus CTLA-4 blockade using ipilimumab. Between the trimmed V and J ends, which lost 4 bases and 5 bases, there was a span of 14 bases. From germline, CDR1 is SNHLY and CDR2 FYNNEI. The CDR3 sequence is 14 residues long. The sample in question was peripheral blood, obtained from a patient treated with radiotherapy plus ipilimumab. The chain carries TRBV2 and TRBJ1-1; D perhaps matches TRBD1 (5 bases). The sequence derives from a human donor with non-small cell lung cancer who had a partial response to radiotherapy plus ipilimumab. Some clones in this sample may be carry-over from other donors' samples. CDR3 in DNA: TGTGCCAGCAGTGCTCTAAGGGGCGAGACTGAAGCTTTCTTT. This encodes CASSALRGETEAFF.